These 32 T cell receptor beta chains came from one sample sequenced in a study of T-cell reconstitution after alpha-beta-depleted transplantation in children. Unique molecular identifiers tagged the TCRbeta library. TCRdb passed the PCR reads through MiXCR, listing each CDR3 protein once. In the table there are just over 7,500 distinct CDR3 sequences, about 13% of which are singletons. The specimen comprised PBMCs, mostly from graft donor cells, sampled 60 days after TCRalphabeta/CD19-depleted stem cell transplant. The receptor set was obtained from a patient aged 2-15 years who had a stem cell transplant for inherited bone marrow failure, so the T cells may come from the graft donor.

This clonotype was found many times. The rearrangement links TRBV7-9 to TRBJ1-2; possibly TRBD1 for D (6 bases). The CDR3 has 13 amino acids. The germline V and J ends were trimmed by 3 bases and 7 bases, with 12 bases remaining between them. CDR1 is SEHNR, CDR2 FQNEAQ, per germline (reference sequence). The CDR3 bases are TGTGCCAGCAGCTTGGGTCGGGGGCTTGGCTACACCTTC. It codes for CASSLGRGLGYTF.

This clonotype was seen ten or more times. The chain has TRBV4-3 and TRBJ1-6; 9 nucleotides line up with TRBD1. The CDR3 is 17 residues long. V lost 0 bases, J lost 10 bases, and 10 bases stayed unmatched. The germline CDR1 and CDR2 sequences are LGHNA and YSLEER. The CDR3 sequence is CASSQDPPGQGWSPLHF. DNA of the CDR3: TGCGCCAGCAGCCAAGATCCTCCGGGACAGGGCTGGTCACCCCTCCACTTT.

This chain links TRBV29-1 with TRBJ2-7, with D hard to call. This CDR3 region has 13 residues. V was shortened by 2 bases and J by 2 bases, with 10 bases between the two germline ends. CDR1 is SQVTM, CDR2 ANQGSEA, per germline. CDR3 residues: CSVEIGNPYEQYF. CDR3 DNA sequence: TGCAGCGTTGAAATCGGTAACCCCTACGAGCAGTACTTC.

This clonotype came up many times. The rearrangement joins TRBV5-8 to TRBJ2-1; 11 positions agree with TRBD1. The V and J ends lost 6 bases and 4 bases, in that order; junction bases with no gene match: 6. There are 15 residues in the CDR3. CDR1 is SGHTS and CDR2 is YDEGEE in the germline V gene. This CDR3 reads CASTEGQGAYNEQFF. In DNA form, the CDR3 reads TGTGCCAGCACCGAAGGACAGGGGGCATACAATGAGCAGTTCTTC.

The V and J genes are TRBV4-1 and TRBJ2-1; possibly TRBD1 or TRBD2 for D (5 bases each). V gave up 4 bases and J gave up 4 bases, with 20 bases separating them. Germline values: CDR1 MGHRA, CDR2 YSYEKL. The CDR3 spans 17 residues. CDR3 DNA: TGCGCCAGCAGCCCGCGCCCCGGGGCTAGAAATTACAATGAGCAGTTCTTC. It translates to CASSPRPGARNYNEQFF.

The sample holds many counts of this clonotype. The chain couples TRBV11-3 to TRBJ2-1, with TRBD2 identical over 7 bases. CDR1 and CDR2 (germline): SGHNT, YENEEA. This CDR3 comprises 14 residues. The ends lost 5 bases at V and 6 bases at J; junction bases unmatched: 7. The CDR3 here is CASSHSGLLNEQFF. CDR3 nucleotides: TGTGCCAGCAGCCATAGCGGGTTACTCAATGAGCAGTTCTTC.

This clonotype counts as large. The gene calls are TRBV6-5 and TRBJ2-7; the match to TRBD2 covers 10 bases. CDR3 length: 17 amino acids. V was pared by 0 bases and J by 5 bases, with 10 bases of the junction left unmatched. Germline-derived CDR1 and CDR2 are MNHEY and SVGAGI. Written as DNA, the CDR3 is TGTGCCAGCAGTTACTCGCTACCGGCTAGCGGGAGCGACGAGCAGTACTTC. This codes for CASSYSLPASGSDEQYF.

This clonotype appeared many times. The chain recombines TRBV4-3 with TRBJ2-7, with a tentative D call TRBD1 (5 bases). The germline V gene has CDR1 LGHNA and CDR2 YSLEER. The V end lost 0 bases, the J end lost 3 bases, and 12 bases lay between the germline ends. The CDR3 length is 15 residues. This CDR3 is CASSQEGQGIYEQYF. DNA of the CDR3: TGCGCCAGCAGCCAAGAAGGGCAGGGAATCTACGAGCAGTACTTC.

In this sample, this clonotype is medium-sized. The V and J genes are TRBV7-2 and TRBJ2-3, with D hard to call. Trimming cost V 1 base and J 0 bases, with 11 bases left between them. CDR3 length: 16 amino acids. Germline assignment: CDR1 SGHTA and CDR2 FQGNSA. CDR3 amino acids: CASSLEFYHSTDTQYF. The CDR3 DNA reads as TGTGCCAGCAGCTTAGAGTTTTACCATAGCACAGATACGCAGTATTTT.

The table lists this clonotype with many counts. J is TRBJ2-7 and V is TRBV5-1; D tentatively fits TRBD1 or TRBD2 (5 bases each). This CDR3 has 16 residues. Per the germline V gene, CDR1 is SGHRS and CDR2 is YFSETQ. Trimming pared 7 bases from V and 2 bases from J, leaving 22 bases between. DNA for the CDR3: TGCGCCAGCCCCTTGTTTCCGGGGACGGAGACCTACGAGCAGTACTTC. It is translated as CASPLFPGTETYEQYF.

This clonotype is categorized as medium-sized. This sequence joins TRBV7-8 and TRBJ2-1; TRBD2 might be the D (6 bases). There are 13 residues in the CDR3. V lost 6 bases to trimming and J lost 7 bases, with 13 bases between them. Germline lookup yields CDR1 SGHVS and CDR2 FQNEAQ. As DNA, the CDR3 is TGTGCCAGCAGTCGTGTTAGCGGTAATGAGCAGTTCTTC. This gives the protein CASSRVSGNEQFF.

This clonotype was found many times. This chain joins TRBV5-1 and TRBJ1-6; D gene ambiguous. Trimming removed 3 bases at V and 2 bases at J, with 0 bases between. From germline, CDR1 is SGHRS and CDR2 YFSETQ. The CDR3 extends over 12 amino acids. The CDR3: CASSSYNSPLHF. Written as DNA, the CDR3 is TGCGCCAGCAGCTCCTATAATTCACCCCTCCACTTT.

This clonotype was counted many times. V gene TRBV7-2 combines with J gene TRBJ2-2; no reliable D call. The V and J ends lost 3 bases and 4 bases respectively, with 18 bases between them. This CDR3 contains 17 residues. The germline V gene encodes CDR1 SGHTA and CDR2 FQGNSA. As DNA, the CDR3 is TGTGCCAGCAGCTTTCCTACCCTCGCCCCTAGCACCGGGGAGCTGTTTTTT. Encoded protein: CASSFPTLAPSTGELFF.

There are many counts of this clonotype. The rearrangement links TRBV29-1 to TRBJ2-5, with 11 bases aligning to TRBD2. This CDR3 is built from 15 residues. Germline V gives CDR1 SQVTM, CDR2 ANQGSEA. The V gene end was trimmed by 0 bases and the J gene end by 4 bases; junction bases not matched to a gene: 4. CDR3 bases: TGCAGCGTTGAAGACCCTAGCGGGAGGCGAGAGACCCAGTACTTC. Its protein product is CSVEDPSGRRETQYF.

This clonotype was recorded at least ten times. The chain combines TRBV20-1 with TRBJ1-3; D uncertain. The CDR3 runs 12 residues. Germline assignment: CDR1 DFQATT and CDR2 SNEGSKA (reference sequence). The V end was cut by 6 bases, the J end by 1 base, with 7 bases between. CDR3 DNA: TGCAGTGCCACCTCGTCTGGAAACACCATATATTTT. It is translated as CSATSSGNTIYF.

This clonotype was seen only a few times. As DNA, the CDR3 is TGTGCCAGTAGCCCCGGACAGGGGCGCAGGGCCAAAAACATTCAGTACTTC. It encodes CASSPGQGRRAKNIQYF. This chain joins TRBV19 and TRBJ2-4; 9 bases match TRBD1. The J segment lost 1 base and the V segment lost 6 bases, leaving 10 bases of the junction unmatched. Germline V gene data show CDR1 as LNHDA and CDR2 as SQIVND (reference sequence). The CDR3 consists of 17 residues. The entire variable domain, with the rest obtained from reference TRBV19 and TRBJ2-4, is as follows: DGGITQSPKYLFRKEGQNVTLSCEQNLNHDAMYWYRQDPGQGLRLIYYSQIVNDFQKGDIAEGYSVSREKKESFPLTVTSAQKNPTAFYLCASSPGQGRRAKNIQYFGAGTRLSVL.

Sample share makes this clonotype medium-sized. This chain links TRBV7-9 with TRBJ2-7; 9 bases are shared with TRBD1. CDR1 is SEHNR, CDR2 FQNEAQ, per germline (reference sequence). With 5 bases clipped from V and 3 bases from J, the junction kept 8 bases outside the gene matches. The CDR3 consists of 15 residues. The CDR3 loop is CASSHLRDRVYEQYF. CDR3 nucleotides: TGTGCCAGCAGCCATCTACGGGACAGGGTCTACGAGCAGTACTTC.

This clonotype was recorded at least ten times. The CDR3 bases are TGTGCCAGCAGTTCTAGGAGGGGGACAGATACGCAGTATTTT. Translated: CASSSRRGTDTQYF. The chain uses TRBV27 and TRBJ2-3; D tentatively reads TRBD1 or TRBD2 (6 bases each). Germline V gene data show CDR1 as MNHEY and CDR2 as SMNVEV (reference sequence). Between the trimmed V and J ends, which lost 4 bases and 3 bases, there was a span of 11 bases. The CDR3 covers 14 residues.

This clonotype was observed many times. The chain carries TRBV5-1 and TRBJ2-3; D is unresolved. Germline values: CDR1 SGHRS, CDR2 YFSETQ. This CDR3 is 16 amino acids long. V was trimmed by 0 bases and J by 1 base, leaving 12 bases between them. In DNA, the CDR3 is TGCGCCAGCAGCTTGGGCTCAGCAGGCGGCACAGATACGCAGTATTTT. Protein product: CASSLGSAGGTDTQYF.

This clonotype was recorded many times. The J gene is TRBJ2-5, the V gene TRBV11-3, with D tentatively TRBD1 (5 bases). Germline CDR1 SGHNT, CDR2 YENEEA. The CDR3 is 13 amino acids. The V gene lost 5 bases and the J gene lost 5 bases, with 12 bases spanning the gap. In DNA, the CDR3 is TGTGCCAGCAGCACCAGACAGAGGGAGACCCAGTACTTC. Encoded protein: CASSTRQRETQYF.

This clonotype showed up many times. At one end the junction does not follow the germline gene, possibly because of a read error. The V gene is TRBV3-1, the J gene TRBJ2-1; TRBD1 matches 11 bases. The CDR3 totals 16 residues. The germline gives CDR1 LGHDT, CDR2 YNNKEL (reference sequence). CDR3 sequence (DNA): TGTGCCAGCAGTCAAGGGGACAGGGGGTTATACAATGAGCAGTTCTTC. Encoded protein: CASSQGDRGLYNEQFF.

This clonotype was observed many times. V is TRBV7-2 and J is TRBJ2-5, with unresolved D. The V gene's germline CDR1 is SGHTA and CDR2 FQGNSA. This CDR3 comprises 13 residues. V lost 2 bases and J lost 4, with 8 bases in between. This CDR3 reads CASSLFRGETQYF. The CDR3 DNA is TGTGCCAGCAGCTTATTCCGCGGAGAGACCCAGTACTTC.

At least ten counts were recorded for this clonotype. This chain uses TRBV18 with TRBJ2-7; 12 bases fit TRBD2. This CDR3 spans 15 amino acids. Germline CDR1 KGHSH, CDR2 LQKENI. The V segment lost 3 bases and the J segment 5 bases; nucleotides outside the gene matches: 5. The CDR3 nucleotides read TGTGCCAGCTCACCGACTAGCGGGAGCAAAAACGAGCAGTACTTC. Residues: CASSPTSGSKNEQYF.

This clonotype was counted many times. The chain employs TRBV4-2 and TRBJ1-1, with D possibly matching TRBD1 (5 bases). With 2 bases removed from V and 1 base from J, the gap between germline ends came to 17 bases. Per the germline V gene, CDR1 is LGHNA and CDR2 is YNFKEQ. The CDR3 length is 17 residues. The CDR3 protein is CASSQFWAGQGNTEAFF. The CDR3, as DNA: TGTGCCAGCAGCCAATTTTGGGCAGGGCAGGGGAACACTGAAGCTTTCTTT.

The V gene is TRBV5-6, the J gene TRBJ2-3; 9 bases align to TRBD1. J was trimmed by 6 bases and V by 2 bases; bases with no gene match: 10. The CDR3 runs 16 residues. Looked up from germline, CDR1 is SGHDT and CDR2 is YYEEEE. The CDR3, as DNA: TGTGCCAGCAGCTTACCGGGACAGGGAGAAGACGATACGCAGTATTTT. Its protein is CASSLPGQGEDDTQYF.

This clonotype was seen many times. The chain is built from TRBV7-9 and TRBJ2-5, with D perhaps being TRBD1 or TRBD2 (5 bases each). The CDR3 has 15 residues. Trimming removed 2 bases from V and 4 bases from J, with 14 bases in between. CDR1 is SEHNR, CDR2 FQNEAQ, per germline (reference sequence). This CDR3 reads CASSLRGARRETQYF. For the CDR3, the DNA is TGTGCCAGCAGCTTACGAGGGGCGAGGCGAGAGACCCAGTACTTC.

This clonotype came up many times. The chain joins TRBV11-2 to TRBJ1-3; 8 nucleotides align to TRBD1. Germline loops: CDR1 SGHAT, CDR2 FQNNGV. J gave up 0 bases and V 5 bases, and 12 bases lay outside the gene matches. This CDR3 is 18 amino acids long. The CDR3 DNA is TGTGCCAGCAGCCTACGACAGGGGATCCCGTTCTCTGGAAACACCATATATTTT. It translates to CASSLRQGIPFSGNTIYF.

In this sample, this clonotype turned up many times. The chain has TRBV27 and TRBJ1-5; 10 bases are shared with TRBD1. Germline CDR1 and CDR2: MNHEY and SMNVEV (reference sequence). V was pared by 1 base and J by 4 bases, with 7 bases of the junction left unmatched. The CDR3 consists of 17 residues. DNA for the CDR3: TGTGCCAGCAGTTTATTCGGACCGGGACAGGGGAATCAGCCCCAGCATTTT. Residues: CASSLFGPGQGNQPQHF.

Many counts were recorded for this clonotype. The chain has TRBV21-1 and TRBJ2-7; the D segment call TRBD1 is taken from the table without a DNA check. TRBV21-1 is an annotated pseudogene. CDR3 size: 17 residues. The CDR3 nucleotides read TGTGCCAGCAGCAGGCTCACCCCGGGACAGAGCGCCTACGAGCAGTACTTC. The encoded protein is CASSRLTPGQSAYEQYF.

Many counts were recorded for this clonotype. V and J are TRBV28 and TRBJ1-2, with 7 bases that match TRBD1. This CDR3 region has 14 residues. From germline, CDR1 is MDHEN and CDR2 SYDVKM. V lost 8 bases to trimming and J lost 0 bases; unmatched junction nucleotides: 6. CDR3 sequence (DNA): TGTGCCAGCGGACCGGGACAGTCTAACTATGGCTACACCTTC. Protein sequence: CASGPGQSNYGYTF.

This clonotype appeared many times. J is TRBJ2-1 and V is TRBV20-1; the D gene is possibly TRBD1 (6 bases). This CDR3 contains 15 residues. V gave up 0 bases and J gave up 0 bases, with 9 bases separating them. CDR1 is DFQATT, CDR2 SNEGSKA, per germline (reference sequence). Written as DNA, the CDR3 is TGCAGTGCTAGAGAGGGCAGGGGCTCCTACAATGAGCAGTTCTTC. Residues: CSAREGRGSYNEQFF.

Many counts were recorded for this clonotype. The chain uses TRBV4-2 and TRBJ1-2; D not resolved. Germline assignment: CDR1 LGHNA and CDR2 YNFKEQ. V was trimmed by 0 bases and J by 2 bases, leaving 10 bases between them. The CDR3 runs to 15 residues. The CDR3 region is CASSQDLGMNYGYTF. The DNA of the CDR3 is TGTGCCAGCAGCCAAGATTTAGGAATGAACTATGGCTACACCTTC.